This is a list of T cell receptor beta chains from one sample in a study of Ad26.COV2.S vaccination and SARS-CoV-2 variants. Assay used: immunoSEQ multiplex PCR; TCRdb lists only in-frame clones, some missing. The sample lists about 410,000 clones, roughly nine tenths occurring once. The specimen was peripheral blood, collected in a trial of Ad26.COV2.S vaccine versus placebo. All receptors derive from a person aged 18-65 years who received the Ad26.COV2.S COVID-19 vaccine or a placebo. Both conserved end residues are part of each CDR3. D genes are given only for firm matches. Only part of the rows carry a size: once, few, many, or a class if the clone is expanded.

V gene	J gene	D gene	clone size	CDR3 DNA	CDR3 protein
TRBV4-1	TRBJ2-5	TRBD2	NA	TGCGCCAGCAGCCAAGATGGACTAGCAGAGACCCAGTACTTC	CASSQDGLAETQYF
TRBV11-3	TRBJ2-7	TRBD2	NA	TGTGCCAGCAGCCGCCGGGGGGGAGACGAGCAGTACTTC	CASSRRGGDEQYF
TRBV27	TRBJ2-4	TRBD1	once	TGTGCCAGCAGTTTCGTCTTCCAGGGGGTCAAAAACATTCAGTACTTC	CASSFVFQGVKNIQYF
TRBV9	TRBJ1-1	NA	NA	TGTGCCAGCAGCGTATTTGAGGGGTTCGGTGAAGCTTTCTTT	CASSVFEGFGEAFF
TRBV6-2/TRBV6-3	TRBJ2-1	TRBD2	NA	TGTGCCAGCAGTTACCGAATAGCGGGGGGCCACTACAATGAGCAGTTCTTC	CASSYRIAGGHYNEQFF
TRBV4-3	TRBJ1-3	TRBD1	NA	TGCGCCAGCAGCCTAAACAGGGGGTCTGGAAACACCATATATTTT	CASSLNRGSGNTIYF
TRBV6-5	TRBJ2-7	NA	NA	TGTGCCAGCAGTTACTCGGCCGGAACTAGCCCTGTCGAGCAGTACTTC	CASSYSAGTSPVEQYF
TRBV10-1	TRBJ2-7	TRBD1	once	TGCGCCAGCAGCCCCGGACAGGGGCCTTACGAGCAGTACTTC	CASSPGQGPYEQYF
TRBV6-6	TRBJ1-1	TRBD1	NA	TGTGCCAGCAGTCTGGGGACAGGGAAGGTGAACACTGAAGCTTTCTTT	CASSLGTGKVNTEAFF
TRBV7-9	TRBJ1-1	TRBD1	NA	TGTGCCAGCAGCGCCGGGGACAGGGAGCGAACTGAAGCTTTCTTT	CASSAGDRERTEAFF
TRBV11-2	TRBJ2-2	NA	NA	TGTGCCAGCAGCACCCCAAACACCGGGGAGCTGTTTTTT	CASSTPNTGELFF
TRBV11-2	TRBJ2-1	NA	NA	TGTGCCAGCAGCCTTCAGGGGGGGCGAGAGTACAATGAGCAGTTCTTC	CASSLQGGREYNEQFF
TRBV9	TRBJ1-2	TRBD1	NA	TGTGCCAGCAGCGTAAGGGACAGGGTAGATGGCTACACCTTC	CASSVRDRVDGYTF
TRBV7-8	TRBJ2-7	NA	NA	TGTGCCAGCAGCACTACAGGGTACCTCTACGAGCAGTACTTC	CASSTTGYLYEQYF
TRBV25-1	TRBJ1-1	NA	NA	TGTGCCAGTCGGAACAGGGATCAGGCGGCTTTCTTT	CASRNRDQAAFF
TRBV27	TRBJ1-6	NA	few	TGTGCCAGCAGTTTAGGCTCCTATAATTCACCCCTCCACTTT	CASSLGSYNSPLHF
TRBV7-8	TRBJ2-3	NA	NA	TGTGCCAGCAGCGGAGGGGTTGGAGATACGCAGTATTTT	CASSGGVGDTQYF
TRBV3-1/TRBV3-2	TRBJ1-6	NA	few	TGTGCCAGCAGCCACGGGAGAATACTTTACTTAGATTCACCCCTCCACTTT	CASSHGRILYLDSPLHF
TRBV20-1	TRBJ2-2	NA	NA	TGCAGTGCTAGTCCGCGGCGACGAAAAATCGGGGAGCTGTTTTTT	CSASPRRRKIGELFF
TRBV6-5	TRBJ2-3	NA	once	TGTGCCAGCAGTTCCCCCGCGGGGGCGGTGACAGATACGCAGTATTTT	CASSSPAGAVTDTQYF
TRBV5-4	TRBJ1-6	TRBD1	once	TGTGCCAGCAGCGAGACAGGGCTGGGATCACCCCTCCACTTT	CASSETGLGSPLHF
TRBV7-9	TRBJ1-1	NA	NA	TGTGCCAGCAGCAACCCAAAGACCGTGGGGAACACTGAAGCTTTCTTT	CASSNPKTVGNTEAFF
TRBV10-1	TRBJ2-2	TRBD1	few	TGCGCCAGCAGCGACCGGACAGGGGGCGGTGGGGAGCTGTTTTTT	CASSDRTGGGGELFF
TRBV3-1/TRBV3-2	TRBJ1-1	NA	NA	TGTGCCAGCAGCCAAGATTTGGGGGTCGGGGCTTGGGGTAGTGAAGCTTTCTTT	CASSQDLGVGAWGSEAFF
TRBV29-1	TRBJ2-1	TRBD1	NA	TGCAGCGTTGAAGGCGGGACAGGTACCAACAATGAGCAGTTCTTC	CSVEGGTGTNNEQFF
TRBV30	TRBJ2-2	TRBD2	few	TGTGCCTGGAAAAAGCGGGGGAACACCGGGGAGCTGTTTTTT	CAWKKRGNTGELFF
TRBV4-3	TRBJ2-3	NA	NA	TGCGCCAGCAGCCAAGAGATGGGGAACACAGATACGCAGTATTTT	CASSQEMGNTDTQYF
TRBV11-3	TRBJ2-7	NA	once	TGTGCCAGCAGCTGGACCGGGACATACGAGCAGTACTTC	CASSWTGTYEQYF
TRBV7-6	TRBJ2-4	TRBD2	NA	TGTGCCAGCAGCTTTGCCCCGGGAGGAGCCAAAAACATTCAGTACTTC	CASSFAPGGAKNIQYF
TRBV12-3/TRBV12-4	TRBJ2-1	NA	NA	TGTGCCAGCATGGAGGTCAATGAGCAGTTCTTC	CASMEVNEQFF
TRBV3-1/TRBV3-2	TRBJ2-7	NA	NA	TGTGCCAGCAGCCAGGGGAGGGGGAGCGAGCAGTACTTC	CASSQGRGSEQYF
TRBV7-9	TRBJ2-3	NA	NA	TGTGCCAGCAGCTTCATGGAGGGTACGCAGTATTTT	CASSFMEGTQYF
TRBV11-2	TRBJ2-1	NA	once	TGTGCCAGCAGCTCGAGCAATGAGCAGTTCTTC	CASSSSNEQFF
TRBV11-2	TRBJ2-1	NA	NA	TGTGCCAGCAGCTTTGACGGGGGCTCTGACAATGAGCAGTTCTTC	CASSFDGGSDNEQFF
TRBV9	TRBJ1-5	NA	NA	TGTGCCAGCAGCGTAGGTATCGGCAATCAGCCCCAGCATTTT	CASSVGIGNQPQHF
TRBV7-9	TRBJ2-7	TRBD1	NA	TGTGCCAGCAGCTCGGACAGGGCCAACGAGCAGTACTTC	CASSSDRANEQYF
TRBV6-4	TRBJ2-7	NA	NA	TGTGCCAGCAGTATGTCCCAATACGAGCAGTACTTC	CASSMSQYEQYF
TRBV5-1	TRBJ1-3	NA	NA	TGCGCCAGCAGGTTGACAGCAGGCTCTGGAAACACCATATATTTT	CASRLTAGSGNTIYF
TRBV9	TRBJ1-6	NA	NA	TGTGCCAGCAGCCTGACAGGCGACTATAATTCACCCCTCCACTTT	CASSLTGDYNSPLHF
TRBV10-2	TRBJ2-7	NA	NA	TGCGCCAGCAGTGTCGGAGATCCCTACGAGCAGTACTTC	CASSVGDPYEQYF
TRBV24-1	TRBJ1-1	NA	NA	TGTGCCACCAGTGACTCCGGCGGGGTGTCCACTGAAGCTTTCTTT	CATSDSGGVSTEAFF
TRBV11-3	TRBJ2-2	NA	few	TGTGCCAGCAGCTACTTTACCGGGGAGCTGTTTTTT	CASSYFTGELFF
TRBV4-2	TRBJ2-2	TRBD2	NA	TGTGCCAGCACCCGGGCGGGAGTGAACACCGGGGAGCTGTTTTTT	CASTRAGVNTGELFF
TRBV11-2	TRBJ2-5	TRBD2	NA	TGTGCCAGCAGCTTGTCCAGCAGCGGGGGGGAGACCCAGTACTTC	CASSLSSSGGETQYF